This is a list of T cell receptor beta chains from one sample in a study of CD8+ T cells in alopecia areata. Method: immunoSEQ multiplex PCR; TCRdb's copy keeps in-frame clones and lacks some. The sample records 100,000 to 150,000 clones, 61% being singletons. The input for sequencing was CD4+ T cells sorted from blood, taken at week 4, from a patient treated with tofacitinib. These receptors came from a human donor with alopecia areata. CDR3s include the opening cysteine and the closing phenylalanine or tryptophan.

j_gene: TRBJ1-2
v_gene: TRBV30
CDR3aa: CAWSVFGGYTF

j_gene: TRBJ2-7
v_gene: TRBV7-8
CDR3aa: CASSLGDRGIGEQYF

j_gene: TRBJ1-2
v_gene: TRBV25-1
CDR3aa: CASSESGTGKVGYTF

j_gene: TRBJ1-1
v_gene: TRBV25-1
CDR3aa: CASTPTWGNTEAFF

j_gene: TRBJ2-7
v_gene: TRBV7-2
CDR3aa: CASSLARRPSYEQYF

j_gene: TRBJ2-3
v_gene: TRBV4-3
CDR3aa: CASSQDRKGPSTDTQYF

j_gene: TRBJ2-2
v_gene: TRBV2
CDR3aa: CASRKTSGGNTGELFF

j_gene: TRBJ1-2
v_gene: TRBV30
CDR3aa: CAWSVNRGLYGYTF

j_gene: TRBJ1-1
v_gene: TRBV29-1
CDR3aa: CSVSGTAVTEAFF

j_gene: TRBJ2-7
v_gene: TRBV10-3
CDR3aa: CAISESKGKGEQYF

j_gene: TRBJ2-6
v_gene: TRBV9
CDR3aa: CASSVPLDSSGANVLTF

j_gene: TRBJ1-1
v_gene: TRBV27
CDR3aa: CASKISAGTGLNTEAFF

j_gene: TRBJ1-5
v_gene: TRBV28
CDR3aa: CASSSGGTGYQPQHF

j_gene: TRBJ2-3
v_gene: TRBV4-1
CDR3aa: CASSQDWGADTQYF

j_gene: TRBJ1-2
v_gene: TRBV29-1
CDR3aa: CSARVFYYGYTF

j_gene: TRBJ1-2
v_gene: TRBV4-3
CDR3aa: CASSPGGYYGYTF

j_gene: TRBJ1-1
v_gene: TRBV7-8
CDR3aa: CASSLGKNTEAFF

j_gene: TRBJ2-5
v_gene: TRBV7-2
CDR3aa: CASSWTRTETQYF

j_gene: TRBJ2-7
v_gene: TRBV7-2
CDR3aa: CASSPDRNGYEQYF

j_gene: TRBJ2-1
v_gene: TRBV9
CDR3aa: CASSGRGLAPNEQFF

j_gene: TRBJ2-3
v_gene: TRBV9
CDR3aa: CASSVGESTDTQYF

j_gene: TRBJ2-1
v_gene: TRBV28
CDR3aa: CASIPGGLTDEQFF

j_gene: TRBJ2-5
v_gene: TRBV4-2
CDR3aa: CASSQVPDQETQYF

j_gene: TRBJ1-2
v_gene: TRBV7-2
CDR3aa: CASSRDRGNNYGYTF

j_gene: TRBJ1-1
v_gene: TRBV7-9
CDR3aa: CASSFPQVGAFF

j_gene: TRBJ2-1
v_gene: TRBV23-1
CDR3aa: CASSHQTGLGFDEQFF

j_gene: TRBJ2-5
v_gene: TRBV2
CDR3aa: CASSEADNQETQYF

j_gene: TRBJ1-4
v_gene: TRBV4-2
CDR3aa: CASSQDASTNEKLFF

j_gene: TRBJ2-1
v_gene: TRBV30
CDR3aa: CAWSVRLSDEQFF

j_gene: TRBJ2-7
v_gene: TRBV6-6
CDR3aa: CASSYKGRYEQYF

j_gene: TRBJ2-7
v_gene: TRBV19
CDR3aa: CASSPDRLSGYEQYF

j_gene: TRBJ2-7
v_gene: TRBV29-1
CDR3aa: CSVAFSPRDEQYF

j_gene: TRBJ2-7
v_gene: TRBV6-6
CDR3aa: CASSFQAGYEQYF

j_gene: TRBJ2-5
v_gene: TRBV18
CDR3aa: CASSPSSGETQYF

j_gene: TRBJ2-3
v_gene: TRBV28
CDR3aa: CASSLLATGEDTDTQYF

j_gene: TRBJ1-5
v_gene: TRBV18
CDR3aa: CASSPGAGIQPQHF

j_gene: TRBJ1-2
v_gene: TRBV5-1
CDR3aa: CASSSGQANYGYTF

j_gene: TRBJ2-5
v_gene: TRBV19
CDR3aa: CASSMRLQETQYF

j_gene: TRBJ2-4
v_gene: TRBV6-4
CDR3aa: CASSEEGGNIQYF

j_gene: TRBJ1-2
v_gene: TRBV29-1
CDR3aa: CSAETGTPLYGYTF

j_gene: TRBJ2-1
v_gene: TRBV9
CDR3aa: CASSVDGTSYNEQFF

j_gene: TRBJ1-4
v_gene: TRBV30
CDR3aa: CAWSFATNEKLFF

j_gene: TRBJ1-2
v_gene: TRBV6-5
CDR3aa: CATRRLYGYTF

j_gene: TRBJ2-1
v_gene: TRBV7-3
CDR3aa: CASSRGQSSYNEQFF

j_gene: TRBJ2-3
v_gene: TRBV14
CDR3aa: CASSPDTTSTDTQYF

j_gene: TRBJ1-5
v_gene: TRBV19
CDR3aa: CASSTYINSNQPQHF

j_gene: TRBJ2-7
v_gene: TRBV5-6
CDR3aa: CASRRGGTSYEQYF

j_gene: TRBJ2-3
v_gene: TRBV20-1
CDR3aa: CSAQTLDTQYF

j_gene: TRBJ2-2
v_gene: TRBV7-3
CDR3aa: CASSFVGSVSGELFF

j_gene: TRBJ2-3
v_gene: TRBV4-1
CDR3aa: CASSRDSASGRVTDTQYF

j_gene: TRBJ2-6
v_gene: TRBV5-1
CDR3aa: CASSLIGGSGANVLTF

j_gene: TRBJ2-2
v_gene: TRBV19
CDR3aa: CASGLAGSGELFF

j_gene: TRBJ2-1
v_gene: TRBV9
CDR3aa: CASSTQTSGEQFF

j_gene: TRBJ1-1
v_gene: TRBV9
CDR3aa: CASSVGVRGDTEAFF

j_gene: TRBJ2-5
v_gene: TRBV7-2
CDR3aa: CASSLNEGAWETQYF

j_gene: TRBJ2-1
v_gene: TRBV29-1
CDR3aa: CSVEGDWRSYNEQFF

j_gene: TRBJ2-4
v_gene: TRBV29-1
CDR3aa: CSALTPSNIQYF